Following are 29 T cell receptor beta chains from one sample sequenced in a study of spatial heterogeneity in lung cancer. TCRdb redid the calling of the 5' RACE reads with MiXCR, one entry per CDR3 protein. The sample records some 12,000 distinct CDR3 sequences, 5.5% to 7.5% being singletons. Time point denoted: sample taken at primary tumor resection. Sequencing was performed on whole RNA extracted from tumor and nontumor lung tissue, or from frozen PBMC, and the material was left unsorted. The sequenced sample was normal lung tissue next to the tumor, obtained at surgery. These receptors originate from a male donor with early-stage non-small cell lung cancer.

This clonotype appeared many times. As an off-target read in a library built for alpha chains, this beta chain has a frequency of little significance. The rearrangement links TRBV15 to TRBJ1-1; possibly TRBD1 for D (5 bases). Between the trimmed V and J ends, which lost 0 bases and 4 bases, there was a span of 9 bases. The V gene's germline CDR1 is LNHNV and CDR2 YYDKDF (reference sequence). There are 14 residues in the CDR3. This CDR3 reads CATSRDRGGTEAFF. The CDR3 DNA is TGTGCCACCAGCAGAGATCGGGGGGGCACTGAAGCTTTCTTT.

This clonotype was recorded at least ten times. This beta chain represents an off-target read in a library built for alpha chains; its size is of limited meaning. This rearrangement joins TRBV20-1 to TRBJ2-7, with 12 positions matching TRBD1. In germline, CDR1 is DFQATT, CDR2 SNEGSKA (reference sequence). This CDR3 region has 15 residues. V dropped 2 bases and J dropped 4; count of bases not matched to a gene: 6. CDR3 sequence: CSARRGTGGIYEQYF. CDR3 sequence (DNA): TGCAGTGCTAGACGAGGGACAGGGGGCATTTACGAGCAGTACTTC.

This clonotype was picked up many times. Since it is a stray read in a library aimed at alpha chains, this beta chain has a size that is not meaningful. The chain recombines TRBV7-2 with TRBJ2-3; the match to TRBD2 covers 7 bases. Germline V gives CDR1 SGHTA, CDR2 FQGNSA. This CDR3 comprises 15 residues. V gave up 1 base and J gave up 5 bases; unmatched junction bases: 6. CDR3: CASSLVGGLEDTQYF. DNA for the CDR3: TGTGCCAGCAGCTTAGTCGGGGGGTTGGAAGATACGCAGTATTTT.

This clonotype was seen ten or more times. This beta chain came through as a stray read in a library set up for alpha chains, and its size says little. The J gene is TRBJ2-2, the V gene TRBV6-6; weak D call: TRBD1 (6 bases). CDR3 length equals 16 residues. Per the germline V gene, CDR1 is MNHNY and CDR2 is SVGAGI (reference sequence). V shed 5 bases and J shed 5 bases, with 18 bases lying between them. CDR3 bases: TGTGCCAGCAGTCCTCCACAGGGAGTTCGGACCGGGGAGCTGTTTTTT. It codes for CASSPPQGVRTGELFF.

In this sample, this clonotype turned up many times. Found in a library prepared for alpha chains, this beta chain is an off-target read, and its abundance has little meaning. The chain is built from TRBV28 and TRBJ2-1; 7 bases are a match to TRBD2. The CDR3 loop spans 15 amino acids. Trimming removed 1 base from V and 4 bases from J; junction bases left unmatched: 4. Germline CDR1 is MDHEN and CDR2 is SYDVKM. CDR3 in DNA: TGTGCCAGCAGTTTATCTCTAGCGGAGTACAATGAGCAGTTCTTC. Protein sequence: CASSLSLAEYNEQFF.

In this sample, this clonotype is medium-sized (0.01 to 0.1%). The size of this beta chain means little, since it is a stray read in a library made for alpha chains. The rearrangement uses TRBV20-1 and TRBJ2-7; 9 bases are shared with TRBD2. Germline loops: CDR1 DFQATT, CDR2 SNEGSKA (reference sequence). The V segment lost 3 bases and the J segment 9 bases; nucleotides outside the gene matches: 18. The length of the CDR3 is 16 residues. The CDR3 nucleotides read TGCAGTGCTAGTACTTCTCCCGGGACTAGCATTCGTAGGCAGTACTTC. Protein sequence: CSASTSPGTSIRRQYF.

This clonotype has ten or more counts. The size of this beta chain means little, since it is a stray read in a library made for alpha chains. The chain couples TRBV18 to TRBJ1-6, with unresolved D. CDR3 length: 15 residues. Germline CDR1 and CDR2: KGHSH and LQKENI. Trimming shortened V by 4 bases and J by 7 bases, and 14 bases separated the two germline ends. CDR3 region: CASSLSGPINSPLHF. CDR3 sequence (DNA): TGTGCCAGCTCACTTTCCGGGCCGATAAATTCACCCCTCCACTTT.

This clonotype appeared many times. The library was prepared for alpha chains; this beta chain is a stray read, so its frequency means little. The rearrangement uses TRBV10-3 and TRBJ1-2, with D maybe TRBD1 (6 bases). Trimming stripped 7 bases from V and 5 bases from J, with 17 bases between. CDR1 and CDR2 from the germline V gene are ENHRY and SYGVKD. This CDR3 has 14 residues. CDR3 nucleotide sequence: TGTGCCATCAATCTCCAGGGGCGCGGGTATGGCTACACCTTC. This codes for CAINLQGRGYGYTF.

This clonotype came up many times. This beta chain is an unintended read in a library built for alpha chains; its size means little. The J gene is TRBJ2-1, the V gene TRBV6-1; D might be TRBD1 (5 bases). The V gene lost 2 bases and the J gene lost 2 bases, with 7 bases spanning the gap. The CDR3 extends over 14 amino acids. Looked up from germline, CDR1 is MNHNS and CDR2 is SASEGT. The CDR3 protein is CASSETTAYNEQFF. The CDR3 DNA follows: TGTGCCAGCAGTGAAACGACAGCCTACAATGAGCAGTTCTTC.

This clonotype was recorded a few times. A library prepared for alpha chains yielded this beta chain as an off-target read; its size is of little meaning. This chain joins TRBV12-3 or TRBV12-4 and TRBJ1-5, with D perhaps matching TRBD1 (6 bases). The V gene lost 4 bases and the J gene lost 4 bases, with 14 bases spanning the gap. The CDR3 is 15 residues long. This CDR3 is CASSWYRDPNQPQHF. As DNA, the CDR3 is TGTGCCAGCAGTTGGTACAGGGACCCGAATCAGCCCCAGCATTTT.

The table lists this clonotype with many counts. A library made for alpha chains picked up this beta chain off target, so its size means little. V is TRBV11-2 and J is TRBJ2-5; D is unclear. Germline V gene sequence: CDR1 SGHAT, CDR2 FQNNGV. With 2 bases removed from V and 6 bases from J, the gap between germline ends came to 4 bases. The CDR3 runs 11 residues. For the CDR3, the DNA is TGTGCCAGCAGCTTATCTCAGACCCAGTACTTC. This codes for CASSLSQTQYF.

This clonotype was seen ten or more times. Because this beta chain is a stray read in a library intended to capture alpha chains, its abundance should not be given much weight. V usage is TRBV18 and J usage is TRBJ1-1; D is ambiguous. The ends were cut back, 0 bases at V and 5 bases at J, with 13 bases in the middle. Germline V gene sequence: CDR1 KGHSH, CDR2 LQKENI. The CDR3 consists of 15 residues. The CDR3 sequence is CASSPPNAGDTEAFF. CDR3 DNA: TGTGCCAGCTCACCACCGAACGCCGGAGATACTGAAGCTTTCTTT.

This clonotype was counted many times. This beta chain lies outside the target of a library built for alpha chains; its clone size means little. The chain couples TRBV7-9 to TRBJ1-2; tentatively, D is TRBD1 (6 bases). V dropped 3 bases and J dropped 8 bases, with 10 bases sitting between them. The CDR3 consists of 12 residues. Germline V gives CDR1 SEHNR, CDR2 FQNEAQ (reference sequence). CDR3 residues: CASSFNREGYTF. DNA for the CDR3: TGTGCCAGCAGCTTTAACAGGGAAGGCTACACCTTC.

This clonotype was counted ten times or more. This beta chain was picked up by a library intended for alpha chains and is off target, so its count carries little meaning. This chain connects TRBV9 to TRBJ2-1; D remains unclear. This CDR3 has 11 amino acids. Germline lookup yields CDR1 SGDLS and CDR2 YYNGEE. V was trimmed by 3 bases and J by 9 bases, leaving 7 bases between them. CDR3 sequence reads: CASSAETEQFF. CDR3 sequence (DNA): TGTGCCAGCAGCGCCGAGACTGAGCAGTTCTTC.

A remark on this clonotype: Being off target in a library aimed at alpha chains, this beta chain has a size of little meaning. This chain joins TRBV7-9 and TRBJ2-1; 8 bases line up with TRBD2. The J call could be wrong; TRBJ2-7 is a better fit for the DNA end. Germline V CDR1 and CDR2: SEHNR, FQNEAQ (reference sequence). The CDR3 totals 16 residues. As DNA, the CDR3 is TGTGCCAGCAGCCACTGGGCGGGAGGTTCCTACAATGAGCAGTACTTC. It specifies CASSHWAGGSYNEQYF.

With respect to this clonotype: Because this beta chain is a stray read in a library intended to capture alpha chains, its abundance should not be given much weight. The J gene is TRBJ2-3, the V gene TRBV6-4; D is possibly TRBD2 (6 bases). V was clipped by 3 bases and J by 3 bases, with 16 bases between them. Germline CDR1 is MRHNA and CDR2 is SNTAGT. This CDR3 comprises 16 residues. The CDR3 nucleotides read TGTGCCAGCAGTGATGACCCTAGCCGGGGGACAGATACGCAGTATTTT. Its protein is CASSDDPSRGTDTQYF.

This clonotype was found many times. This beta chain is off target for a library built for alpha chains, so its abundance means little. The chain employs TRBV6-2 or TRBV6-3 and TRBJ2-7, with D possibly TRBD2 on 5 matching bases. CDR1 is MNHEY and CDR2 is SVGEGT in the germline V gene. V gave up 0 bases and J gave up 0 bases, with 6 bases separating them. The CDR3 runs to 14 residues. The CDR3 DNA follows: TGTGCCAGCAGTTACTCGGACTCCTCCTACGAGCAGTACTTC. Its translation is CASSYSDSSYEQYF.

By proportion, this clonotype is medium-sized. Being off target in a library aimed at alpha chains, this beta chain has a size of little meaning. The genes are TRBV6-6 and TRBJ1-5; D is possibly TRBD1 (5 bases). Germline assignment: CDR1 MNHNY and CDR2 SVGAGI (reference sequence). The CDR3 is 15 amino acids. V was shortened by 2 bases and J by 15 bases, with 23 bases between the two germline ends. The CDR3 loop is CASSYDSSLGGTTHF. CDR3 in DNA: TGTGCCAGCAGTTACGACAGCAGTCTTGGGGGGACGACGCATTTT.

This clonotype was picked up many times. A library made for alpha chains picked up this beta chain off target, so its size means little. The gene calls are TRBV29-1 and TRBJ2-7; 11 positions agree with TRBD2. V dropped 4 bases and J dropped 0; count of bases not matched to a gene: 2. Per germline, CDR1 SQVTM and CDR2 ANQGSEA. The CDR3 sequence is 14 residues long. CDR3 in amino acids: CSVGLAGISYEQYF. The CDR3, as DNA: TGCAGCGTTGGACTAGCGGGAATCTCCTACGAGCAGTACTTC.

Only a few counts were recorded for this clonotype. As an off-target read in a library built for alpha chains, this beta chain has a frequency of little significance. The V call is TRBV7-2, the J call TRBJ2-1; no clear D. Between the trimmed V and J ends, which lost 1 base and 9 bases, there was a span of 10 bases. The length of the CDR3 is 13 residues. CDR1 SGHTA and CDR2 FQGNSA come from the germline V gene. This chain's CDR3 is CASSLGGNSEQFF. In DNA form, the CDR3 reads TGTGCCAGCAGCTTAGGTGGCAACAGTGAGCAGTTCTTC.

In regard to this clonotype: The library was prepared for alpha chains; this beta chain is a stray read, so its frequency means little. This chain connects TRBV30 to TRBJ2-1, with 9 nucleotides matching TRBD2. Trimming removed 3 bases from V and 8 bases from J; junction bases left unmatched: 11. The germline CDR1 and CDR2 sequences are GTSNPN and SVGIG (reference sequence). The CDR3 loop spans 15 amino acids. CDR3 in DNA: TGTGCCTGGAGCAAAGGTAGCGGGAGTAGGGATGAGCAGTTCTTC. Translated: CAWSKGSGSRDEQFF.

This clonotype is medium-sized within its sample. This beta chain was picked up by a library intended for alpha chains and is off target, so its count carries little meaning. The rearrangement uses TRBV6-6 and TRBJ2-5, with D perhaps matching TRBD2 (5 bases). V lost 4 bases and J lost 5, with 23 bases in between. The CDR3 is made up of 17 amino acids. Germline CDR1 is MNHNY and CDR2 is SVGAGI (reference sequence). The CDR3 is CASSLGRGGGMGETQYF. In DNA form, the CDR3 reads TGTGCCAGCAGTTTAGGGAGAGGAGGTGGCATGGGGGAGACCCAGTACTTC.

This clonotype has a count of ten or more. The library was prepared for alpha chains; this beta chain is a stray read, so its frequency means little. The chain uses TRBV6-1 and TRBJ2-1, with D perhaps matching TRBD2 (6 bases). This CDR3 has 15 amino acids. The germline V gene encodes CDR1 MNHNS and CDR2 SASEGT. With 10 bases removed from V and 4 bases from J, the gap between germline ends came to 20 bases. CDR3 nucleotide sequence: TGTGCCATATCTGCCGGGACTGGGTTTTACAATGAGCAGTTCTTC. Protein product: CAISAGTGFYNEQFF.

At least ten counts were recorded for this clonotype. A library made for alpha chains picked up this beta chain off target, so its size means little. The chain joins TRBV4-2 to TRBJ1-2; D gene unclear. Germline V gives CDR1 LGHNA, CDR2 YNFKEQ. The length of the CDR3 is 15 residues. V shed 0 bases and J shed 4 bases, with 12 bases lying between them. This CDR3 reads CASSQDQGGSYGYTF. The CDR3 coding sequence is TGTGCCAGCAGCCAAGATCAAGGAGGGAGCTATGGCTACACCTTC.

This clonotype was recorded many times. This beta chain came through as a stray read in a library set up for alpha chains, and its size says little. V gene TRBV20-1 combines with J gene TRBJ1-1, with 8 bases that match TRBD1. The V segment lost 4 bases and the J segment 7 bases; nucleotides outside the gene matches: 8. Germline V gives CDR1 DFQATT, CDR2 SNEGSKA (reference sequence). CDR3 size: 13 residues. CDR3 nucleotides: TGCAGTGCTAAAGGCAGGGGGCAAGTTGAAGCTTTCTTT. It translates to CSAKGRGQVEAFF.

Comments on this clonotype: This beta chain appears as a stray read in a library generated for alpha chains; its size is not informative. This sequence joins TRBV3-1 and TRBJ2-1, with TRBD1 identical over 8 bases. V dropped 3 bases and J dropped 6; count of bases not matched to a gene: 4. CDR3 length equals 14 residues. Germline CDR1 is LGHDT and CDR2 is YNNKEL (reference sequence). CDR3 in amino acids: CASSHGDRSNEQFF. For the CDR3, the DNA is TGTGCCAGCAGCCATGGGGACAGGTCCAATGAGCAGTTCTTC.

Notes on this clonotype: The library was prepared for alpha chains; this beta chain is a stray read, so its frequency means little. This chain uses TRBV5-4 with TRBJ2-2; a weak D match, TRBD2 (5 bases). V was shortened by 6 bases and J by 5 bases, with 26 bases between the two germline ends. The germline V gene encodes CDR1 SGHNT and CDR2 YYREEE (reference sequence). The CDR3 runs 18 residues. Here the CDR3 reads CASTTKQDNTVPTGELFF. In DNA, the CDR3 is TGTGCCAGCACGACTAAACAAGACAACACAGTCCCGACCGGGGAGCTGTTTTTT.

In this sample, this clonotype turned up many times. Since the library was made to target alpha chains, this beta chain is a stray read and its abundance is not meaningful. The chain recombines TRBV29-1 with TRBJ2-5; maybe TRBD2 (5 bases). V was cut by 3 bases and J by 2 bases, with 7 bases left in between. The CDR3 runs 12 residues. Germline CDR1 reads SQVTM; CDR2 reads ANQGSEA. The CDR3 region is CSVDERQETQYF. For the CDR3, the DNA is TGCAGCGTTGACGAGCGGCAAGAGACCCAGTACTTC.

This clonotype was counted at least ten times. A library prepared for alpha chains yielded this beta chain as an off-target read; its size is of little meaning. This chain joins TRBV5-1 and TRBJ2-7, with 7 positions matching TRBD1. Germline V CDR1 and CDR2: SGHRS, YFSETQ. There are 14 residues in the CDR3. V dropped 4 bases and J dropped 3; count of bases not matched to a gene: 7. Here the CDR3 reads CASSQRQGNYEQYF. DNA for the CDR3: TGCGCCAGCAGCCAGCGACAGGGAAACTACGAGCAGTACTTC.